This T cell receptor beta chain is from a study of control samples from healthy donors and cancer patients. CDR3 length equals 18 residues. From germline, CDR1 is SGHKS and CDR2 YYEKEE (reference sequence). The V gene end was trimmed by 4 bases and the J gene end by 5 bases; junction bases not matched to a gene: 16. Clones were sequenced by immunoSEQ multiplex PCR, and TCRdb holds only the in-frame ones, with some missing. Of almost 90,000 clones listed, 85% are singletons. This chain uses TRBV5-5 with TRBJ2-2; TRBD1 agrees at 8 bases. Sequencing input: blood. This receptor was identified in a woman aged 40 to 55 in good health. In DNA form, the CDR3 reads TGTGCCAGCAGCCTCGGTTCTTCCGGACAGGGAAGGACCGGGGAGCTGTTTTTT. Its protein is CASSLGSSGQGRTGELFF. Filled out from reference TRBV5-5 and TRBJ2-2, the complete variable domain reads DAGVTQSPTHLIKTRGQQVTLRCSPISGHKSVSWYQQVLGQGPQFIFQYYEKEERGRGNFPDRFSARQFPNYSSELNVNALLLGDSALYLCASSLGSSGQGRTGELFFGEGSRLTVL.